These T cell receptor beta chains were read from a single sample in a study of shared T cell receptors in the human thymus. Produced via immunoSEQ multiplex PCR; TCRdb's table is partial and in-frame only. The data contain 630,000 or so clones, around 87% of them singletons. The sample was also linked to a second study, of human thymus T cells.

Sequenced input: thymocytes. The source is a boy in the first two years of life with a congenital heart defect. The CDR3 runs from the conserved cysteine through the conserved F or W. Each record gives: clone size, J gene, V gene, D gene, CDR3 protein, CDR3 DNA. D genes are given only for firm matches. A clone size is listed for some rows: how often the clone was seen (once, few, many), or a class if it is expanded.

clone_size: -
j_call: TRBJ1-2
v_call: TRBV4-1
d_call: -
cdr3_aa: CASSQMGGLAIYGYTF
cdr3_nt: TGCGCCAGCAGCCAAATGGGAGGACTGGCGATCTATGGCTACACCTTC

clone_size: -
j_call: TRBJ1-5
v_call: TRBV19
d_call: TRBD1
cdr3_aa: CASSVTGTGKNNSNQPQHF
cdr3_nt: TGTGCCAGTAGTGTCACCGGGACAGGCAAGAATAATAGCAATCAGCCCCAGCATTTT

clone_size: -
j_call: TRBJ2-1
v_call: TRBV5-6
d_call: TRBD2
cdr3_aa: CASGKAGGPNYNEQFF
cdr3_nt: TGTGCCAGCGGTAAGGCGGGGGGGCCAAACTACAATGAGCAGTTCTTC

clone_size: -
j_call: TRBJ2-5
v_call: TRBV30
d_call: TRBD1
cdr3_aa: CAWTYGTVQETQYF
cdr3_nt: TGTGCCTGGACTTATGGGACAGTCCAAGAGACCCAGTACTTC

clone_size: -
j_call: TRBJ1-1
v_call: TRBV4-2
d_call: -
cdr3_aa: CASSQEDQGYTEAFF
cdr3_nt: TGTGCCAGCAGCCAAGAAGACCAGGGTTACACTGAAGCTTTCTTT

clone_size: -
j_call: TRBJ2-1
v_call: TRBV14
d_call: -
cdr3_aa: CASSQEPAGLPNEQFF
cdr3_nt: TGTGCCAGCAGCCAAGAACCAGCGGGCCTACCCAATGAGCAGTTCTTC

clone_size: -
j_call: TRBJ2-7
v_call: TRBV28
d_call: -
cdr3_aa: CASSPFPGNEQYF
cdr3_nt: TGTGCCAGCAGTCCCTTTCCAGGGAACGAGCAGTACTTC

clone_size: -
j_call: TRBJ2-5
v_call: TRBV4-1
d_call: TRBD2
cdr3_aa: CASSQGQRETETQYF
cdr3_nt: TGCGCCAGCAGCCAAGGGCAGCGGGAGACAGAGACCCAGTACTTC

clone_size: -
j_call: TRBJ1-1
v_call: TRBV4-1
d_call: -
cdr3_aa: CASSRTNGHPNTEAFF
cdr3_nt: TGCGCCAGCAGCCGGACAAACGGACACCCGAACACTGAAGCTTTCTTT

clone_size: -
j_call: TRBJ1-1
v_call: TRBV16
d_call: -
cdr3_aa: CASSQSRGQNTEAFF
cdr3_nt: TGTGCCAGCAGCCAATCGCGAGGGCAGAACACTGAAGCTTTCTTT

clone_size: few
j_call: TRBJ2-7
v_call: TRBV4-3
d_call: -
cdr3_aa: CASSQDRAGILNEQYF
cdr3_nt: TGCGCCAGCAGCCAAGATAGGGCAGGGATCCTGAACGAGCAGTACTTC

clone_size: -
j_call: TRBJ2-5
v_call: TRBV18
d_call: -
cdr3_aa: CASSPSGGGETQYF
cdr3_nt: TGTGCCAGCTCACCCTCAGGAGGGGGCGAGACCCAGTACTTC

clone_size: -
j_call: TRBJ1-2
v_call: TRBV28
d_call: -
cdr3_aa: CASSLSPDYGYTF
cdr3_nt: TGTGCCAGCAGTTTAAGTCCAGACTATGGCTACACCTTC

clone_size: -
j_call: TRBJ1-1
v_call: TRBV4-3
d_call: TRBD1
cdr3_aa: CASSQGTGGRGTEAFF
cdr3_nt: TGCGCCAGCAGCCAAGGGACAGGGGGCAGAGGCACTGAAGCTTTCTTT

clone_size: -
j_call: TRBJ2-7
v_call: TRBV27
d_call: TRBD1
cdr3_aa: CASSASGGEYEQYF
cdr3_nt: TGTGCCAGCAGTGCCTCAGGGGGCGAGTACGAGCAGTACTTC

clone_size: -
j_call: TRBJ2-5
v_call: TRBV14
d_call: TRBD1
cdr3_aa: CASSQDSGTGGVKTQYF
cdr3_nt: TGTGCCAGCAGCCAAGACTCCGGGACAGGGGGCGTCAAGACCCAGTACTTC

clone_size: -
j_call: TRBJ2-7
v_call: TRBV30
d_call: TRBD2
cdr3_aa: CASPLSGVHGEQYF
cdr3_nt: TGTGCCTCCCCCCTTAGCGGGGTTCATGGCGAGCAGTACTTC

clone_size: -
j_call: TRBJ1-2
v_call: TRBV7-9
d_call: -
cdr3_aa: CASSLGSEYGYTF
cdr3_nt: TGTGCCAGCAGCTTAGGGTCGGAGTATGGCTACACCTTC

clone_size: -
j_call: TRBJ2-1
v_call: TRBV5-6
d_call: -
cdr3_aa: CASSSRTSVTGRHYNEQFF
cdr3_nt: TGTGCCAGCAGCTCGCGAACTTCCGTTACAGGGCGGCACTACAATGAGCAGTTCTTC

clone_size: once
j_call: TRBJ2-3
v_call: TRBV10-2
d_call: -
cdr3_aa: CASIKQNTDTQYF
cdr3_nt: TGCGCCAGCATCAAACAGAACACAGATACGCAGTATTTT

clone_size: -
j_call: TRBJ1-3
v_call: TRBV2
d_call: -
cdr3_aa: CASSGPSSGNTIYF
cdr3_nt: TGTGCCAGCAGTGGCCCGAGCTCTGGAAACACCATATATTTT

clone_size: -
j_call: TRBJ1-6
v_call: TRBV7-8
d_call: TRBD1
cdr3_aa: CASSHRGHSPLHF
cdr3_nt: TGTGCCAGCAGCCACAGGGGGCACTCACCCCTCCACTTT

clone_size: -
j_call: TRBJ2-1
v_call: TRBV19
d_call: TRBD2
cdr3_aa: CASSDLWGGYNEQFF
cdr3_nt: TGTGCCAGTAGTGACCTGTGGGGGGGTTACAATGAGCAGTTCTTC

clone_size: -
j_call: TRBJ2-7
v_call: TRBV4-1
d_call: -
cdr3_aa: CASSQDSWTTHFYEQYF
cdr3_nt: TGCGCCAGCAGCCAAGATAGCTGGACAACCCACTTCTACGAGCAGTACTTC

clone_size: -
j_call: TRBJ2-5
v_call: TRBV10-1
d_call: TRBD1
cdr3_aa: CASSDSGTGNLETQYF
cdr3_nt: TGCGCCAGCAGTGATTCCGGGACAGGGAATTTGGAGACCCAGTACTTC

clone_size: -
j_call: TRBJ1-4
v_call: TRBV5-8
d_call: TRBD1
cdr3_aa: CASSLYGQGANEKLFF
cdr3_nt: TGTGCCAGCAGCTTGTACGGACAGGGGGCTAATGAAAAACTGTTTTTT

clone_size: -
j_call: TRBJ2-7
v_call: TRBV5-4
d_call: -
cdr3_aa: CASSPEGQRSEQYF
cdr3_nt: TGTGCCAGCAGCCCGGAGGGGCAAAGGTCCGAGCAGTACTTC

clone_size: -
j_call: TRBJ1-2
v_call: TRBV29-1
d_call: -
cdr3_aa: CSDQIRGNSRGYTF
cdr3_nt: TGCAGCGATCAAATCCGGGGGAACTCCCGCGGCTACACCTTC

clone_size: -
j_call: TRBJ2-2
v_call: TRBV2
d_call: -
cdr3_aa: CASCSETQNTGELFF
cdr3_nt: TGTGCCAGCTGTTCCGAGACTCAAAACACCGGGGAGCTGTTTTTT

clone_size: once
j_call: TRBJ2-3
v_call: TRBV5-1
d_call: TRBD2
cdr3_aa: CASSGGGSTDTQYF
cdr3_nt: TGCGCCAGCAGCGGGGGGGGGAGCACAGATACGCAGTATTTT

clone_size: once
j_call: TRBJ2-7
v_call: TRBV5-1
d_call: -
cdr3_aa: CASSGTTGSYEQYF
cdr3_nt: TGCGCCAGCAGCGGGACAACCGGTTCCTACGAGCAGTACTTT

clone_size: -
j_call: TRBJ1-1
v_call: TRBV7-2
d_call: TRBD1
cdr3_aa: CASSYRTGTEAFF
cdr3_nt: TGTGCCAGCAGCTATAGGACAGGTACCGAAGCTTTCTTT

clone_size: -
j_call: TRBJ2-5
v_call: TRBV5-1
d_call: TRBD1
cdr3_aa: CASSRTGDQETQYF
cdr3_nt: TGCGCCAGCAGTCGGACAGGGGACCAAGAGACCCAGTACTTC

clone_size: once
j_call: TRBJ2-5
v_call: TRBV28
d_call: -
cdr3_aa: CASRQTGLGETQYF
cdr3_nt: TGTGCCAGCAGACAAACAGGGTTGGGGGAGACCCAGTACTTC

clone_size: -
j_call: TRBJ1-2
v_call: TRBV6-6
d_call: -
cdr3_aa: CASGSVLGEGGYTF
cdr3_nt: TGTGCCAGCGGGTCGGTGCTAGGGGAGGGTGGCTACACCTTC

clone_size: -
j_call: TRBJ1-5
v_call: TRBV7-8
d_call: -
cdr3_aa: CASSLDQRWGRASPQHF
cdr3_nt: TGTGCCAGCAGCTTAGACCAGCGGTGGGGGAGGGCTTCGCCCCAGCATTTT

clone_size: -
j_call: TRBJ2-3
v_call: TRBV5-6
d_call: TRBD2
cdr3_aa: CASSPGLAGRSTDTQYF
cdr3_nt: TGTGCCAGCAGCCCGGGACTAGCGGGGAGATCCACAGATACGCAGTATTTT

clone_size: -
j_call: TRBJ2-7
v_call: TRBV14
d_call: TRBD1
cdr3_aa: CASSQGSGQGLTYEQYF
cdr3_nt: TGTGCCAGCAGCCAAGGGTCCGGACAGGGGTTGACCTACGAGCAGTACTTC

clone_size: -
j_call: TRBJ2-5
v_call: TRBV29-1
d_call: -
cdr3_aa: CSVVEGFKETQYF
cdr3_nt: TGCAGCGTTGTGGAGGGATTTAAAGAGACCCAGTACTTC

clone_size: -
j_call: TRBJ1-5
v_call: TRBV27
d_call: TRBD1
cdr3_aa: CASSYSVDRGGNQPQHF
cdr3_nt: TGTGCCAGCAGTTACTCCGTCGACAGGGGTGGGAATCAGCCCCAGCATTTT

clone_size: -
j_call: TRBJ2-7
v_call: TRBV10-3
d_call: TRBD2
cdr3_aa: CAISDLRLAGDGYEQYF
cdr3_nt: TGTGCCATCAGTGACTTAAGACTAGCGGGAGATGGATACGAGCAGTACTTC

clone_size: -
j_call: TRBJ2-7
v_call: TRBV5-6
d_call: TRBD1
cdr3_aa: CASRVSPGTGTDTKEQYF
cdr3_nt: TGTGCCAGCAGAGTATCACCCGGGACAGGGACCGATACGAAAGAGCAGTACTTC

clone_size: once
j_call: TRBJ2-4
v_call: TRBV30
d_call: TRBD2
cdr3_aa: CAWRGREENIQYF
cdr3_nt: TGTGCCTGGAGGGGGAGGGAAGAAAACATTCAGTACTTC

clone_size: once
j_call: TRBJ2-7
v_call: TRBV6-5
d_call: -
cdr3_aa: CASSYVGSYEQYF
cdr3_nt: TGTGCCAGCAGTTACGTCGGGAGTTACGAGCAGTACTTC

clone_size: -
j_call: TRBJ2-5
v_call: TRBV30
d_call: -
cdr3_aa: CAWSGTGSTRQRVETQYF
cdr3_nt: TGTGCCTGGAGTGGGACAGGTAGTACGCGTCAGCGGGTAGAGACCCAGTACTTC

clone_size: -
j_call: TRBJ2-4
v_call: TRBV6-1
d_call: TRBD2
cdr3_aa: CASSEAREGKNIQYF
cdr3_nt: TGTGCCAGCAGTGAAGCCAGGGAGGGCAAAAACATTCAGTACTTC

clone_size: -
j_call: TRBJ2-3
v_call: TRBV4-1
d_call: TRBD2
cdr3_aa: CASKAGGSTDTQYF
cdr3_nt: TGCGCCAGCAAAGCGGGAGGGAGCACAGATACGCAGTATTTT

clone_size: -
j_call: TRBJ1-5
v_call: TRBV28
d_call: -
cdr3_aa: CASNEPRSQPQHF
cdr3_nt: TGTGCCAGCAACGAGCCCAGGTCACAGCCCCAGCATTTT

clone_size: -
j_call: TRBJ1-1
v_call: TRBV7-8
d_call: -
cdr3_aa: CASSLNRHAKSLNTEAFF
cdr3_nt: TGTGCCAGCAGCTTAAACCGACATGCCAAATCTTTGAACACTGAAGCTTTCTTT

clone_size: -
j_call: TRBJ2-3
v_call: TRBV2
d_call: TRBD2
cdr3_aa: CASSWTSGGADTQYF
cdr3_nt: TGTGCCAGCAGTTGGACTAGCGGGGGGGCAGATACGCAGTATTTT